The subject of this entry is one TCR beta chain. Its antigen is as yet unknown. The PCR employed 60 Vbeta primers together with 13 Jbeta primers. Assay: immunoSEQ multiplex PCR; the TCRdb copy retains only in-frame clones and omits some. The profile covers 120,000 or so clones, with 75% to 85% appearing a single time and around 8.5% taken by the ten largest. This sample was taken from a study of cytomegalovirus exposure and HLA in healthy donors. About the research overall: Earlier, fewer than 130 million unique TCR beta sequences were recovered from approximately 200 million T cells by an analysis. General observations from the study: As was reported, the classifier diagnosed cytomegalovirus status with high specificity and sensitivity. Usually a TCR sequence was rare, but some public TCRs were found in many donors.

Source material: PBMCs. This sequence originates from a woman aged 45 to 65 in good health and CMV-seropositive.

In DNA form, the CDR3 reads TGTGCCACCAGCAGAGATCTCGGGCGGCCCCAGGGAGCTTTCTTT. This codes for CATSRDLGRPQGAFF. The rearrangement joins TRBV15 to TRBJ1-1; possibly TRBD1 for D (5 bases). The germline V gene encodes CDR1 LNHNV and CDR2 YYDKDF (reference sequence). The length of the CDR3 is 15 residues. With 0 bases removed from V and 10 bases from J, the gap between germline ends came to 18 bases. Combining the CDR3 with reference TRBV15 and TRBJ1-1 gives the whole variable domain DAMVIQNPRYQVTQFGKPVTLSCSQTLNHNVMYWYQQKSSQAPKLLFHYYDKDFNNEADTPDNFQSRRPNTSFCFLDIRSPGLGDTAMYLCATSRDLGRPQGAFFGQGTRLTVV.